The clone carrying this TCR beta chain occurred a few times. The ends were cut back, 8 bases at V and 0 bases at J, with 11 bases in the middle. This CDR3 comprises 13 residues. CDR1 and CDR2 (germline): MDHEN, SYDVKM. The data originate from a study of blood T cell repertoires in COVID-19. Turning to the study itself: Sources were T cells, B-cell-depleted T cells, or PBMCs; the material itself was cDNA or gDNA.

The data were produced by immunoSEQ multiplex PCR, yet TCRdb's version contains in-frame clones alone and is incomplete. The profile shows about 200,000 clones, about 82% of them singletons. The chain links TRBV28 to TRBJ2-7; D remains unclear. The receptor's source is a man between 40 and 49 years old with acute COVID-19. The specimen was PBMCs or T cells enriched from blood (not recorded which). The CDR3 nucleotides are TGTGCCAGCCTGGGCCTTATCTCCTACGAGCAGTACTTC. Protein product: CASLGLISYEQYF.